A single sample gave rise to the 13 T cell receptor beta chains below, sequenced in a study of cytomegalovirus exposure and HLA in healthy donors. Primers included in the PCR were 60 Vbeta and 13 Jbeta primers. The repertoire was sequenced with immunoSEQ multiplex PCR; TCRdb's copy has only in-frame clones and lacks some. The sample yields under 300,000 clones, over 90% seen once. Sequenced: PBMCs. The origin of the receptors is a girl aged 2 to 9 in good health and CMV-seronegative.

In this sample, this clone turned up a few times. V usage is TRBV29-1 and J usage is TRBJ1-1; D call uncertain. The CDR3 contains 12 residues. Germline loops: CDR1 SQVTM, CDR2 ANQGSEA. Trimming shortened V by 5 bases and J by 6 bases, and 13 bases separated the two germline ends. The CDR3 bases are TGCAGCGTTAAGGAGGATGGCCCTGAAGCTTTCTTT. It encodes CSVKEDGPEAFF. The full variable domain, completed using reference TRBV29-1 and TRBJ1-1, is SAVISQKPSRDICQRGTSLTIQCQVDSQVTMMFWYRQQPGQSLTLIATANQGSEATYESGFVIDKFPISRPNLTFSTLTVSNMSPEDSSIYLCSVKEDGPEAFFGQGTRLTVV.

The table lists this clone with a count of one. The chain couples TRBV15 to TRBJ1-1; D is unclear. The CDR3 is 13 residues long. V was pared by 0 bases and J by 7 bases, with 9 bases between. Looked up from germline, CDR1 is LNHNV and CDR2 is YYDKDF (reference sequence). The CDR3 DNA is TGTGCCACCAGCAGAGATTTGGAGTATGAAGCTTTCTTT. Its translation: CATSRDLEYEAFF. The full variable domain, its missing parts supplied by reference TRBV15 and TRBJ1-1, is DAMVIQNPRYQVTQFGKPVTLSCSQTLNHNVMYWYQQKSSQAPKLLFHYYDKDFNNEADTPDNFQSRRPNTSFCFLDIRSPGLGDTAMYLCATSRDLEYEAFFGQGTRLTVV.

To note about this clone: At one end, the junction sequence differs from germline, possibly due to a read error. In the same sample, other DNA sequences code for this CDR3. The J gene is TRBJ2-7, the V gene TRBV5-6, with 7 positions matching TRBD1. CDR1 and CDR2 from the germline V gene are SGHDT and YYEEEE. The CDR3 contains 15 residues. The CDR3 nucleotides read TGTGCCAGTAGCTTGACAGGGATCTTCTCCTACGAGCAGTACTTC. It yields the protein CASSLTGIFSYEQYF.

The rearrangement uses TRBV18 and TRBJ1-2, with 10 bases aligning to TRBD1. CDR1 is KGHSH and CDR2 is LQKENI in the germline V gene. V lost 6 bases and J lost 3; bases outside the gene matches: 7. The CDR3 spans 15 residues. Here the CDR3 reads CASSSMTGGDYGYTF. The CDR3 DNA reads TGTGCCAGCTCTAGTATGACAGGGGGCGACTATGGCTACACCTTC.

The J gene is TRBJ2-1, the V gene TRBV6-5, with D possibly TRBD2 on 6 matching bases. The CDR3 has 15 amino acids. V shed 2 bases and J shed 2 bases, with 10 bases lying between them. Germline V lookup: CDR1 MNHEY, CDR2 SVGAGI. This CDR3 is CASSYPGGAYNEQFF. The CDR3 DNA reads TGTGCCAGCAGTTACCCGGGCGGGGCCTACAATGAGCAGTTCTTC.

The rearrangement uses TRBV6-5 and TRBJ1-5, with D perhaps matching TRBD1 (5 bases). CDR3 length: 15 residues. V lost 6 bases to trimming and J lost 2 bases, with 14 bases between them. CDR1 is MNHEY, CDR2 SVGAGI, per germline. The CDR3 bases are TGTGCCAGCAGCAAACAGGAGTCGGGCAATCAGCCCCAGCATTTT. Its protein is CASSKQESGNQPQHF.

V gene TRBV5-1 combines with J gene TRBJ2-7; 10 nucleotides agree with TRBD2. This CDR3 is built from 15 residues. Trimming cost V 4 bases and J 3 bases; bases outside gene matches: 7. Looked up from germline, CDR1 is SGHRS and CDR2 is YFSETQ. CDR3 DNA: TGCGCCAGCAGCCGGACTAGCGGTACGTTCTACGAGCAGTACTTC. It is translated as CASSRTSGTFYEQYF.

The CDR3 reads CASSSTGSSYNEQFF. CDR3 coding DNA: TGTGCCAGTAGTAGTACAGGGAGCTCCTACAATGAGCAGTTCTTC. The chain employs TRBV19 and TRBJ2-1; TRBD1 is a possible D gene (6 bases). The CDR3 contains 15 residues. With 4 bases removed from V and 0 bases from J, the gap between germline ends came to 10 bases. The germline CDR1 and CDR2 sequences are LNHDA and SQIVND (reference sequence).

The chain links TRBV7-9 to TRBJ2-7; TRBD2 matches 9 bases. Germline V lookup: CDR1 SEHNR, CDR2 FQNEAQ (reference sequence). This CDR3 contains 15 residues. The V gene end was trimmed by 4 bases and the J gene end by 2 bases; junction bases not matched to a gene: 6. The DNA for the CDR3 is TGTGCCAGCAGCTCTCTGGCTAGCGGGACCTACGAGCAGTACTTC. Its protein product is CASSSLASGTYEQYF.

V usage is TRBV5-4 and J usage is TRBJ2-7; 10 nucleotides line up with TRBD1. V lost 3 bases, J lost 3 bases, and 3 bases stayed unmatched. Germline V gene lookup returns CDR1 SGHNT and CDR2 YYREEE (reference sequence). This CDR3 contains 14 residues. The CDR3 loop reads CASSSRDRGYEQYF. Written as DNA, the CDR3 is TGTGCCAGCAGCTCCCGGGACAGGGGCTACGAGCAGTACTTC.

CDR3 in amino acids: CASSPGLAGADTQYF. CDR3 sequence (DNA): TGTGCCAGCAGCCCGGGACTAGCGGGAGCGGATACGCAGTATTTT. The chain is built from TRBV4-2 and TRBJ2-3; 14 nucleotides line up with TRBD2. V gave up 4 bases and J gave up 6 bases; unmatched junction bases: 3. CDR1 is LGHNA, CDR2 YNFKEQ, per germline. The CDR3 is made up of 15 amino acids.

The V call is TRBV30, the J call TRBJ2-7; 7 bases are shared with TRBD1. Per the germline V gene, CDR1 is GTSNPN and CDR2 is SVGIG (reference sequence). The CDR3 has 13 residues. V gave up 0 bases and J gave up 4 bases; unmatched junction bases: 3. The CDR3 loop is CAWSVGQLYEQYF. Here the CDR3 DNA reads TGTGCCTGGAGTGTGGGACAGTTGTACGAGCAGTACTTC.

This rearrangement joins TRBV28 to TRBJ1-1; 8 bases are shared with TRBD1. V was pared by 6 bases and J by 10 bases, with 4 bases of the junction left unmatched. The CDR3 sequence is 11 residues long. Germline CDR1 MDHEN, CDR2 SYDVKM. CDR3 sequence reads: CASRDTGGAFF. As DNA, the CDR3 is TGTGCCAGCAGGGATACAGGGGGAGCTTTCTTT.